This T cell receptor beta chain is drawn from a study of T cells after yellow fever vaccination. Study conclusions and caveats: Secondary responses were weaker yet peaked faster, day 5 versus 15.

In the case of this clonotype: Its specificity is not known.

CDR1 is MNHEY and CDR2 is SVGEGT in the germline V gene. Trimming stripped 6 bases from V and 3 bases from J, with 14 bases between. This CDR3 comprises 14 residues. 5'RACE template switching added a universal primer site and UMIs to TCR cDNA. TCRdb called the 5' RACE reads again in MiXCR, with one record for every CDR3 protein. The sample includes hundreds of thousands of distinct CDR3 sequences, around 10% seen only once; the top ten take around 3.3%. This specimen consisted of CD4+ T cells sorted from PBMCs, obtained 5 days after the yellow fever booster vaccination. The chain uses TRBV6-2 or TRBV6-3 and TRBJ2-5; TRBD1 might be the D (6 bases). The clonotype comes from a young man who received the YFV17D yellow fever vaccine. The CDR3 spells CASSSTPGEETQYF. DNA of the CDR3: TGTGCCAGCAGCAGCACTCCAGGGGAAGAGACCCAGTACTTC.